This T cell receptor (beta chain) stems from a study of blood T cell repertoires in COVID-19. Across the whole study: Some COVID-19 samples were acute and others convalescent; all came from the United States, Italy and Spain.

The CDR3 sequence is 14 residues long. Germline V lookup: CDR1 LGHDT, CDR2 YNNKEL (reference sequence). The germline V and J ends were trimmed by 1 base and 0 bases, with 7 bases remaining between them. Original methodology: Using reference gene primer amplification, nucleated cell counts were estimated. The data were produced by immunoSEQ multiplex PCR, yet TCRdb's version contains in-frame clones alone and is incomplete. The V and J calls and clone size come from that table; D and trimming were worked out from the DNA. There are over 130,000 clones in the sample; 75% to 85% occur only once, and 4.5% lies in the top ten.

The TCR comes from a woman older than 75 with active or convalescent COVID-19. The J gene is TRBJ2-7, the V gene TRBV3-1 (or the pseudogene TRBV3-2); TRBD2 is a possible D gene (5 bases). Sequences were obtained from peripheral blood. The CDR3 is CASSQVGISYEQYF. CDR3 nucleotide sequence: TGTGCCAGCAGCCAAGTCGGGATCTCCTACGAGCAGTACTTC.